One and the same sample provided the 8 T cell receptor beta chains below, sequenced in a study of PD-L1 blockade in urothelial cancer. Time point here: pretreatment peripheral blood. Sequencing was performed with immunoSEQ multiplex PCR; in TCRdb, only in-frame clones are kept and a portion is missing. The repertoire holds about 47,000 clones, with roughly four fifths as singletons. Sequencing used PBMCs, obtained around atezolizumab (anti-PD-L1) treatment. Source of these receptors: a man aged 45-60 years with urothelial cancer.

The CDR3 DNA is TGTGCCAGTAGTCCACAGGGGTGGGCTAATGAAAAACTGTTTTTT. It encodes CASSPQGWANEKLFF. The chain recombines TRBV19 with TRBJ1-4, with 7 nucleotides matching TRBD1. CDR3 length: 15 residues. Germline V lookup: CDR1 LNHDA, CDR2 SQIVND (reference sequence). J gave up 3 bases and V 5 bases, and 6 bases lay outside the gene matches.

The chain couples TRBV18 to TRBJ2-1; 9 nucleotides line up with TRBD2. The CDR3 is 17 amino acids. Germline assignment: CDR1 KGHSH and CDR2 LQKENI. V trimming: 0 bases; J trimming: 6 bases; junction bases outside the gene matches: 9. The CDR3 here is CASSPPGRAGGLNEQFF. CDR3 sequence (DNA): TGTGCCAGCTCACCACCTGGGAGAGCGGGAGGCCTCAATGAGCAGTTCTTC. Variable domain in full (rest from reference TRBV18 and TRBJ2-1): NAGVMQNPRHLVRRRGQEARLRCSPMKGHSHVYWYRQLPEEGLKFMVYLQKENIIDESGMPKERFSAEFPKEGPSILRIQQVVRGDSAAYFCASSPPGRAGGLNEQFFGPGTRLTVL.

The chain recombines TRBV4-1 with TRBJ2-1, with TRBD2 matching over 7 bases. The V segment lost 4 bases and the J segment 0 bases; nucleotides outside the gene matches: 12. The CDR3 length is 18 residues. Germline V CDR1 and CDR2: MGHRA, YSYEKL. The CDR3 reads CASSRVLKAGSSYNEQFF. CDR3 DNA: TGCGCCAGCAGCCGGGTACTGAAAGCGGGGAGCTCCTACAATGAGCAGTTCTTC.

The chain's CDR3 is CASSPEFETEAFF. The DNA of the CDR3 is TGTGCCAGCAGTCCCGAATTTGAGACTGAAGCTTTCTTT. This chain joins TRBV6-5 and TRBJ1-1; no clear D. This CDR3 has 13 residues. Germline CDR1 is MNHEY and CDR2 is SVGAGI. V lost 5 bases, J lost 5 bases, and 12 bases lay in between.

The rearrangement joins TRBV5-1 to TRBJ1-2, with 11 bases identical to TRBD1. V gave up 1 base and J gave up 7 bases; unmatched junction bases: 3. This CDR3 is built from 14 residues. Germline-derived CDR1 and CDR2 are SGHRS and YFSETQ. CDR3: CASSLTGQGAGYTF. The CDR3 DNA reads TGCGCCAGCAGCTTGACCGGACAGGGGGCTGGCTACACCTTC.

V gene TRBV6-1 combines with J gene TRBJ2-1; TRBD2 matches at 10 bases. Germline CDR1 is MNHNS and CDR2 is SASEGT. The CDR3 has 13 residues. V was clipped by 7 bases and J by 8 bases; unmatched bases: 5. The CDR3 bases are TGTGCCAGCAAGCAGCGGGGGGGCGATGAGCAGTTCTTC. Translating gives CASKQRGGDEQFF.

The V call is TRBV7-9, the J call TRBJ2-5; 8 bases align to TRBD1. J gave up 4 bases and V 5 bases, and 3 bases lay outside the gene matches. Germline V CDR1 and CDR2: SEHNR, FQNEAQ (reference sequence). CDR3 size: 13 residues. The CDR3 sequence is CASSLDRGETQYF. CDR3 sequence (DNA): TGTGCCAGCAGCCTAGACAGGGGAGAGACCCAGTACTTC.

The DNA for the CDR3 is TGTGCCAGCAGCAAAGGGACTAGCGGGAGCTATGAGCAGTTCTTC. This gives the protein CASSKGTSGSYEQFF. The chain is built from TRBV7-3 and TRBJ2-1, with 14 bases matching TRBD2. From germline, CDR1 is SGHTA and CDR2 FQGTGA. CDR3 size: 15 residues. The V segment lost 5 bases and the J segment 8 bases; nucleotides outside the gene matches: 5.